This T cell receptor beta chain was captured in a study of shared clonotypes between healthy human individuals. Study-level information: Each donor had three CD4 naive, three CD4 memory, two CD8 naive and one CD8 memory plate.

Execution of the assay was at deep level. Produced via immunoSEQ multiplex PCR; TCRdb's table is partial and in-frame only. The sample comprises around 700,000 clones, roughly 70% of which are singletons, and around 1.8% rests with the top ten. The germline V gene has CDR1 SGHTA and CDR2 FQGTGA. CDR3 length: 15 amino acids. V lost 5 bases, J lost 0 bases, and 8 bases lay in between. General observations from the study: It was observed that roughly 5.1% of naive CD4 clonotypes were shared across four donors.

A note on this clone: Its matching antigen is unknown.

This chain uses TRBV7-3 with TRBJ2-6; D remains ambiguous. The material sequenced was memory CD4+ T cells sorted from blood. The subset here: CD45RA-negative fraction. This sequence was found in a woman aged 25 to 45 in good health. CDR3 DNA sequence: TGTGCCAGCAGCCCAGGCGTCTCTGGGGCCAACGTCCTGACTTTC. Protein sequence: CASSPGVSGANVLTF.